This T cell receptor beta chain was profiled in a study of blood T cell repertoires in COVID-19. Background on the study: From the United States, Italy and Spain came samples of acute and convalescent COVID-19. T cells, B-cell-depleted T cells, or PBMCs provided the cDNA or gDNA that served as material.

In this sample, this clone turned up a few times. In the study's own analysis: The assay estimated nucleated cells by amplifying reference gene primers. Libraries were prepared by immunoSEQ multiplex PCR; TCRdb keeps only in-frame clonotypes and omits some of them. That table is the source of V, J and clone size, and D and trimming were worked out from the DNA. The sample yields fewer than 80,000 clones, more than 60% seen once. The sequenced material came from peripheral blood. This TCR came from a man aged 60 to 69 with acute or convalescent COVID-19.

DNA of the CDR3: TGTGCCAGCAGTGAAAACCTGGGACTTTTAGATACGCAGTATTTT. This gives the protein CASSENLGLLDTQYF. This chain joins TRBV6-1 and TRBJ2-3; TRBD2 might be the D (6 bases). CDR1 and CDR2 from the germline V gene are MNHNS and SASEGT. V lost 2 bases to trimming and J lost 5 bases, with 14 bases between them. There are 15 residues in the CDR3.